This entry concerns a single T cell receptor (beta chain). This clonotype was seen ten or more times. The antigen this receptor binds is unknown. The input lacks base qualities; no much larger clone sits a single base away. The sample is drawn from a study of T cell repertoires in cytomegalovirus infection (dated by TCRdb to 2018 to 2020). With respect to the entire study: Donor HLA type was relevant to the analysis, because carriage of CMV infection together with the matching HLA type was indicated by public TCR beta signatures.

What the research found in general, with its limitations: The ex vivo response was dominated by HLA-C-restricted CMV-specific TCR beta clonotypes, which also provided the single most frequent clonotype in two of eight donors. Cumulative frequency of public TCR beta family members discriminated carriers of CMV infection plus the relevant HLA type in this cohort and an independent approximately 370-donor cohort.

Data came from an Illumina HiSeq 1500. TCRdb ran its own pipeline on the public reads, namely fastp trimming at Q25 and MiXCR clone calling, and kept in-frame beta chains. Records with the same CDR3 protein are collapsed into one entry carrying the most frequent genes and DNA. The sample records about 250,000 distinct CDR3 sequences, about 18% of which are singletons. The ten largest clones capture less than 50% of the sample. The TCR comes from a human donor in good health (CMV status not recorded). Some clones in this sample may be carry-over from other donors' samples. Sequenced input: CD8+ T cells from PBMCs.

The nucleotides read TGTGCCAGCAGTTTATCCGGCGGACAAATTGGGACCGGGGAGCTGTTTTTT. This encodes CASSLSGGQIGTGELFF. Recombination joined TRBV12-3 or TRBV12-4 with TRBJ2-2, with a weak D call of TRBD1 (5 bases match). V is pared back by 2 bases and J by 5 bases, with 18 bases lying between the germline termini. The CDR3 sequence holds 17 residues, the cysteine and phenylalanine included. Kept here is only the CDR3 DNA, which spans 51 bases and is read in frame from base 1.